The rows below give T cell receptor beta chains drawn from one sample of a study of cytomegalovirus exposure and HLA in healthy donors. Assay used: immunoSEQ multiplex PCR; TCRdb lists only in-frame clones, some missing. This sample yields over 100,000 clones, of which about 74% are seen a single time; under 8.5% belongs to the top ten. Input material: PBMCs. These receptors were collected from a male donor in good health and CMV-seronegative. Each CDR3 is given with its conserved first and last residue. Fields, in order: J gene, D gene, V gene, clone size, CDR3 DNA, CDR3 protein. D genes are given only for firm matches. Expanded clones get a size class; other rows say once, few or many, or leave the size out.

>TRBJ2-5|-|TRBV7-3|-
TGTGCCAGCAGCTTAACTTCCCCCCAACTAGTGGGAATCTCGAGGATTTGGAAAGAGACCCAGTACTTC
CASSLTSPQLVGISRIWKETQYF
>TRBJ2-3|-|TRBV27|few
TGTGCCAGCAGTCCCCACGGGACTAGCACAGATACGCAGTATTTT
CASSPHGTSTDTQYF
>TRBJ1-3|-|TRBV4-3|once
TGCGCCAGCAGCCCCGGGGGTTCTGGAAACACCATATATTTT
CASSPGGSGNTIYF
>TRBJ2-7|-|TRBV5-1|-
TGCGCCAGCAGCTTCTCAGTCTCCTACGAGCAGTACTTC
CASSFSVSYEQYF
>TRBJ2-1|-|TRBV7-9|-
TGTGCCAGCAGCCCCCCGCTATTAACGGGATTCGATGAGCAGTTCTTC
CASSPPLLTGFDEQFF
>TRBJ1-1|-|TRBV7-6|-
TGTGCCAGCAGCACTCCCGGGGACGGGGGGGGCACTGAAGCTTTCTTT
CASSTPGDGGGTEAFF
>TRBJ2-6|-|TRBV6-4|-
TGTGCCAGCAGTACCCCGACAGGCCGAAGCTCTGGGGCCAACGTCCTGACTTTC
CASSTPTGRSSGANVLTF
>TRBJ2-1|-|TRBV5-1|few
TGCGCCAGCAGCCCGCTCCTCGTGAGCCAGGATGAGCAGTTCTTC
CASSPLLVSQDEQFF
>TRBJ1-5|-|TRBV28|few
TGTGCCAGCAGTTTATCGTTCCCAGGGGATGGCAATCAGCCCCAGCATTTT
CASSLSFPGDGNQPQHF
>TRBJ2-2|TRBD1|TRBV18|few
TGTGCCAGCTCATCTGGGACAGGGGTTGCCCTAACCGGGGAGCTGTTTTTT
CASSSGTGVALTGELFF
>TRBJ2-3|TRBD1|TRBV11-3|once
TGTGCCAGCAGCTTAGGATTACAGGGGCAAACAGATACGCAGTATTTT
CASSLGLQGQTDTQYF
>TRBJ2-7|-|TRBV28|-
TGTGCCAGCAGTCCCATCCGACAGGCGTCCGAGCAGTACTTC
CASSPIRQASEQYF
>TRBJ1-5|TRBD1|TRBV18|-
TGTGCCAGCTCACCGGCACAGGGGGTAAGCAATCAGCCCCAGCATTTT
CASSPAQGVSNQPQHF
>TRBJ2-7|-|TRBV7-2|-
TGTGCCAGCAGCTTAGCCCCGGGAGCCCCCGAGCAGTACTTC
CASSLAPGAPEQYF
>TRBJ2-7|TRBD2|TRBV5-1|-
TGCGCCAGCAGCTTGGTTGATAGCGGGAGGTCCTCCTACGAGCAGTACTTC
CASSLVDSGRSSYEQYF
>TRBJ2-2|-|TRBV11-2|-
TGTGCCAGCAGCGCCCCCGGGGGATCCACCGGGGAGCTGTTTTTT
CASSAPGGSTGELFF
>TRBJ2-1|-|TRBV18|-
TGTGCCAGCTCACCACAGGAAACTAGAAACAATGAGCAGTTCTTC
CASSPQETRNNEQFF
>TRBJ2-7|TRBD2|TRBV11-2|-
TGTGCCAGCTATAGCCTAGCGGGCTCCCCGGACGAGCAGTACTTC
CASYSLAGSPDEQYF
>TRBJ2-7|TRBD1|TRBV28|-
TGTGCCAGCAGACTCATTAAGGGGGCGCGGGCCGAGCAGTACTTC
CASRLIKGARAEQYF
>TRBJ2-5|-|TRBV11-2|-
TGTGCCAGCAGCCGCGGTAATGAAGAGACCCAGTACTTC
CASSRGNEETQYF
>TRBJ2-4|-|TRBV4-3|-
TGCGCCAGCAGCCAAGATGGCAGGCTAGCCAAAAACATTCAGTACTTC
CASSQDGRLAKNIQYF
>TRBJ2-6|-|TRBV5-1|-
TGCGCCAGCAGCTTGGTAGTCCAGGGGATCTCTGGGGCCAACGTCCTGACTTTC
CASSLVVQGISGANVLTF
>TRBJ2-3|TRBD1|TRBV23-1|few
TGCGCCAGCCTTAGGACAACTTTAATCGGGACAGGAATTCCCAATACGCAGTATTTT
CASLRTTLIGTGIPNTQYF
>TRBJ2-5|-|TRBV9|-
TGTGCCAGCAGCGTGGCAGGGTGGGAGACCCAGTACTTC
CASSVAGWETQYF
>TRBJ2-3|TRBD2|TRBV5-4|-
TGTGCCAGCAGCGTGAACCCGGGACTAGGGAGCACAGATACGCAGTATTTT
CASSVNPGLGSTDTQYF
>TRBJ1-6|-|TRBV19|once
TGTGCCAGTGACCCGGGGGCCTATAATTCACCCCTCCACTTT
CASDPGAYNSPLHF
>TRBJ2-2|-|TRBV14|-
TGTGCCAGCAGCCAAGTTGGTCGAGACACAAACACCGGGGAGCTGTTTTTT
CASSQVGRDTNTGELFF
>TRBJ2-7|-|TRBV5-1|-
TGCGCCAGCAGCCGTGAGGCGGAGGGGACCTACGAGCAGTACTTC
CASSREAEGTYEQYF
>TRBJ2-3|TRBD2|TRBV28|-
TGTGCCAGCAGTTTTTTGACTAGCGGGGCTAAGGGGCAGTATTTT
CASSFLTSGAKGQYF
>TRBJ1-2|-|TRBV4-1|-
TGCGCCAGCAGCCAAGATGTCATCTGGGGACAAGGGAACTTCTATGGCTACACCTTC
CASSQDVIWGQGNFYGYTF
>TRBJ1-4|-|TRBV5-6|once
TGTGCCAGCAGCGGAGGACAGTTTCGTAATGAAAAACTGTTTTTT
CASSGGQFRNEKLFF
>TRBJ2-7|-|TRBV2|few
TGTGCCAGCAGTGATTCCCTCTCCTACGAGCAGTACTTC
CASSDSLSYEQYF
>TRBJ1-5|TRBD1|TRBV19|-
TGTGCCAGTAGCAGACAGGGGGCCGGGCAGCCCCAGCATTTT
CASSRQGAGQPQHF
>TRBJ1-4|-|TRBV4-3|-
TGCGCCAGCAGCCAAGCCCGCGCTACTAATGAAAAACTGTTTTTT
CASSQARATNEKLFF
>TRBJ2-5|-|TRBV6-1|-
TGTGCCAGCAGGCGAGAGACCCAGTACTTC
CASRRETQYF
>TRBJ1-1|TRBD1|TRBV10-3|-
TGTGCCATCAGGACCGAACAGGGGGAGTCGGACACTGAAGCTTTCTTT
CAIRTEQGESDTEAFF
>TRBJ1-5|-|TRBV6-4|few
TGTGCGCGCCCCAGAGGTCGCAATCAGCCCCAGCATTTT
CARPRGRNQPQHF
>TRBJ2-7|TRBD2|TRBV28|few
TGTGCCAGCAGTTTAGGACTAGCGGGGGTCTCCTCCTACGAGCAGTACTTC
CASSLGLAGVSSYEQYF
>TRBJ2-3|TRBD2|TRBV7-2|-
TGTGCCAGCAGCTTAGGAGGGACTAGGGGCCCAGATACGCAGTATTTT
CASSLGGTRGPDTQYF
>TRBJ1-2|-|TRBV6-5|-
TGTGCCAGCAGTTCCCCGATGGAGGCTAACTATGGCTACACCTTC
CASSSPMEANYGYTF
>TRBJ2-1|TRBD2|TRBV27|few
TGTGCCAGCAGCCCCATCTCCAAAGCATATGCGGGAGGCCGGAGCAATGAGCAGTTCTTC
CASSPISKAYAGGRSNEQFF